Listed here are 14 T cell receptor beta chains from one sample, sequenced in a study of cytomegalovirus exposure and HLA in healthy donors. A multiplex PCR was run with 60 Vbeta primers and 13 Jbeta primers. TCRdb's copy holds only in-frame clones and misses some; the assay was immunoSEQ multiplex PCR. The sample lists roughly 100,000 clones, under 80% occurring once. The specimen sequenced was PBMCs. Every receptor here comes from a man aged 40-49 years in good health and CMV-seronegative.

CDR3 in DNA: TGTGCCAGCAGCTTAGCATTCGCGTCAGATACGCAGTATTTT. This codes for CASSLAFASDTQYF. V is TRBV7-2 and J is TRBJ2-3; D is undetermined. The CDR3 contains 14 residues. CDR1 and CDR2 from the germline V gene are SGHTA and FQGNSA. Trimming took 0 bases from V and 4 from J, leaving 8 bases between them.

This clone has a handful of counts. The chain employs TRBV28 and TRBJ2-1; tentatively, D is TRBD1 (6 bases). This CDR3 region has 17 residues. V was cut by 7 bases and J by 0 bases, with 19 bases left in between. From germline, CDR1 is MDHEN and CDR2 SYDVKM. The CDR3 DNA follows: TGTGCCAGCACCGAAGCCGGGACAACCAGCTCCTACAATGAGCAGTTCTTC. Translating it yields CASTEAGTTSSYNEQFF. Drawing the rest from reference TRBV28 and TRBJ2-1, the complete variable domain is DVKVTQSSRYLVKRTGEKVFLECVQDMDHENMFWYRQDPGLGLRLIYFSYDVKMKEKGDIPEGYSVSREKKERFSLILESASTNQTSMYLCASTEAGTTSSYNEQFFGPGTRLTVL.

The V gene is TRBV5-1, the J gene TRBJ1-2; 10 nucleotides agree with TRBD1. Germline loops: CDR1 SGHRS, CDR2 YFSETQ. V lost 2 bases and J lost 8; bases outside the gene matches: 3. This CDR3 spans 13 amino acids. CDR3 sequence: CASSFGQGEGYTF. The CDR3 coding sequence is TGCGCCAGCAGCTTCGGACAGGGGGAAGGCTACACCTTC.

This clone was seen only once. The rearrangement links TRBV4-1 to TRBJ2-7, with 14 bases that match TRBD2. V trimming: 3 bases; J trimming: 6 bases; junction bases outside the gene matches: 7. The V gene's germline CDR1 is MGHRA and CDR2 YSYEKL. This CDR3 comprises 16 residues. CDR3: CASSHGTSGGRFEQYF. The CDR3 DNA follows: TGCGCCAGCAGCCACGGGACTAGCGGGGGCCGCTTCGAGCAGTACTTC.

CDR3 amino acids: CASSLTGDGALFF. The CDR3 DNA is TGTGCCAGCAGTTTGACAGGGGATGGCGCGCTGTTTTTT. This chain connects TRBV6-1 to TRBJ2-2, with TRBD1 identical over 8 bases. Germline lookup yields CDR1 MNHNS and CDR2 SASEGT. The CDR3 loop spans 13 amino acids. The V segment lost 5 bases and the J segment 13 bases; nucleotides outside the gene matches: 9.

This chain uses TRBV5-1 with TRBJ1-5; TRBD1 aligns across 9 bases. The junction had 8 bases not matched to a gene; V was cut back by 3 bases and J by 4 bases. CDR1 and CDR2 (germline): SGHRS, YFSETQ. This CDR3 contains 16 residues. The CDR3 DNA reads TGCGCCAGCAGCTCAGGGGACAGGGCGGAAAATCAGCCCCAGCATTTT. This sequence encodes CASSSGDRAENQPQHF.

In its sample, this clone was seen a few times. The rearrangement uses TRBV27 and TRBJ2-7; 7 nucleotides line up with TRBD1. Germline V gene sequence: CDR1 MNHEY, CDR2 SMNVEV (reference sequence). CDR3 length: 14 amino acids. Germline trimming cut 3 bases from V and 6 bases from J; bases unmatched to any gene: 8. The CDR3 region has the DNA TGTGCCAGCAGTTTCAGGGGGTCGGTGGGCGAGCAGTACTTC. This gives the protein CASSFRGSVGEQYF.

The rearrangement joins TRBV11-2 to TRBJ2-7; D is perhaps TRBD2 (5 bases). The CDR3 sequence is 16 residues long. V lost 0 bases to trimming and J lost 7 bases, with 19 bases between them. Germline V gene lookup returns CDR1 SGHAT and CDR2 FQNNGV. In DNA form, the CDR3 reads TGTGCCAGCAGCTTAGATCGGACCGCCATAGGAGGTGAGCAGTACTTC. Its protein is CASSLDRTAIGGEQYF.

This clone was counted between two and nine times. CDR3 DNA: TGTGCCAGCACTTGGGGGACACTCCAAGAGACCCAGTACTTC. Translating it yields CASTWGTLQETQYF. The rearrangement joins TRBV6-1 to TRBJ2-5, with TRBD1 as a possible D gene (6 bases). V was trimmed by 7 bases and J by 1 base, leaving 13 bases between them. Germline loops: CDR1 MNHNS, CDR2 SASEGT. The CDR3 length is 14 residues.

The rearrangement links TRBV5-5 to TRBJ1-3; unclear D gene. The CDR3 runs to 15 residues. Between the trimmed V and J ends, which lost 1 base and 1 base, there was a span of 9 bases. Germline loops: CDR1 SGHKS, CDR2 YYEKEE (reference sequence). Written as DNA, the CDR3 is TGTGCCAGCAGCTTGTCCGCTAGATCTGGAAACACCATATATTTT. This translates into CASSLSARSGNTIYF.

The chain links TRBV7-9 to TRBJ2-5; TRBD2 is a possible D gene (6 bases). V was cut by 3 bases and J by 4 bases, with 9 bases left in between. The germline CDR1 and CDR2 sequences are SEHNR and FQNEAQ (reference sequence). The CDR3 has 13 residues. CDR3 in amino acids: CASSLGGGETQYF. The CDR3, as DNA: TGTGCCAGCAGCTTGGGGGGTGGAGAGACCCAGTACTTC.

V gene TRBV7-6 combines with J gene TRBJ1-1; D perhaps matches TRBD1 (5 bases). V lost 0 bases to trimming and J lost 8 bases, with 10 bases between them. Germline CDR1 reads SGHVS; CDR2 reads FNYEAQ. The CDR3 is made up of 13 amino acids. For the CDR3, the DNA is TGTGCCAGCAGCTTAGCGGGCGGGGGAGAAGCTTTCTTT. This encodes CASSLAGGGEAFF.

This clone was seen a single time. The chain recombines TRBV23-1 with TRBJ2-3; 9 positions agree with TRBD1. Being an ORF, TRBV23-1 has a function that is uncertain. This CDR3 contains 17 residues. Unmatched junction bases numbered 10, after V lost 3 bases and J lost 3 bases. This chain's CDR3 is CASSHPICDRGTDTQYF. CDR3 nucleotide sequence: TGCGCCAGCAGTCACCCGATATGTGACAGGGGGACAGATACGCAGTATTTT.

The gene calls are TRBV6-6 and TRBJ2-1; 11 bases line up with TRBD2. In germline, CDR1 is MNHNY, CDR2 SVGAGI (reference sequence). The J segment lost 6 bases and the V segment lost 6 bases, leaving 7 bases of the junction unmatched. The CDR3 is 15 amino acids. DNA for the CDR3: TGTGCCAGCAGCCCCATAGCGGGAGGGAGCAATGAGCAGTTCTTC. Translated: CASSPIAGGSNEQFF.